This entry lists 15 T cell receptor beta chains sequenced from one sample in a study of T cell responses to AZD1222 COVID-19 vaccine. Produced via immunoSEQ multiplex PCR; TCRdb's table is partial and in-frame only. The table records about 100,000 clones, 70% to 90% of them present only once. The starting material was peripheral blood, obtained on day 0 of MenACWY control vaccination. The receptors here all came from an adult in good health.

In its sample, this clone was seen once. Here the CDR3 reads CASSPSGGDAEQYF. The DNA for the CDR3 is TGTGCCAGCAGCCCCTCGGGAGGGGACGCCGAGCAGTACTTC. The rearrangement links TRBV3-1 (or the pseudogene TRBV3-2) to TRBJ2-7; 8 nucleotides match TRBD2. Trimming removed 4 bases from V and 6 bases from J; junction bases left unmatched: 8. The CDR3 consists of 14 residues. The germline V gene has CDR1 LGHDT and CDR2 YNNKEL (reference sequence).

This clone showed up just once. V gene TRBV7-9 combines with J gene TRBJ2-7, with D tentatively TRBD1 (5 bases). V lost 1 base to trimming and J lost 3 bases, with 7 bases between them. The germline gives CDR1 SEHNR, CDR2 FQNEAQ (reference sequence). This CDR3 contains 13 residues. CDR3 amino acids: CASSLGTFYEQYF. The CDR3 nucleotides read TGTGCCAGCAGCTTAGGGACATTCTACGAGCAGTACTTC.

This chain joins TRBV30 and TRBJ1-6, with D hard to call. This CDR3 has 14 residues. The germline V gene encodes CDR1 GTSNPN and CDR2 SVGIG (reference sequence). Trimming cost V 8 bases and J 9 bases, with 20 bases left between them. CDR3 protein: CAQRTKQRPSPLHF. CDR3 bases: TGTGCCCAGCGGACCAAACAGCGACCTTCACCCCTCCACTTT.

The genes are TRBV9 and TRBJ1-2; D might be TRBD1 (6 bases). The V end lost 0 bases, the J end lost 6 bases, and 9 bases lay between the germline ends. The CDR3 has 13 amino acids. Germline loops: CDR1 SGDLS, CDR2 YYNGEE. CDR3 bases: TGTGCCAGCAGCGTAGTACAGGGAGATGGCTACACCTTC. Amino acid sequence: CASSVVQGDGYTF.

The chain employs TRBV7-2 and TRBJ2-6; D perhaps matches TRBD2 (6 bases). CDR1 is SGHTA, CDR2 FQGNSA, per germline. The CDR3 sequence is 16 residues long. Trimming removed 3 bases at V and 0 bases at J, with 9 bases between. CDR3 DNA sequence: TGTGCCAGCAGCTTTGACGGGAGCTCTGGGGCCAACGTCCTGACTTTC. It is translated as CASSFDGSSGANVLTF.

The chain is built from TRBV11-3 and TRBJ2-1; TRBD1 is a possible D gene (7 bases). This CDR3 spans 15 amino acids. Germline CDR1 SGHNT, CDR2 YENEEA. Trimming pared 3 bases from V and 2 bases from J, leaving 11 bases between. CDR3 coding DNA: TGTGCCAGCAGCTTTGGAGGGGGCACCTACAATGAGCAGTTCTTC. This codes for CASSFGGGTYNEQFF.

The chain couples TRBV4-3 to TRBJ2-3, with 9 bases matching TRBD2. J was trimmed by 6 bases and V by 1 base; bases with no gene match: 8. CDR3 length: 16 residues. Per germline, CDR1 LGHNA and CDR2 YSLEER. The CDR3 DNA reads TGCGCCAGCAGCCAAGGGCTAGCGGGATCGTTGGATACGCAGTATTTT. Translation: CASSQGLAGSLDTQYF.

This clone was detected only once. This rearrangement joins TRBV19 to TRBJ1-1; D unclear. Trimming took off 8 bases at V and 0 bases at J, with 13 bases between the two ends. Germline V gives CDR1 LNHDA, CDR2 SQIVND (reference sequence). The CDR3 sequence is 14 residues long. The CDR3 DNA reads TGTGCCAGTTCGGAGGGTTCGATGAACACTGAAGCTTTCTTT. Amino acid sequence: CASSEGSMNTEAFF.

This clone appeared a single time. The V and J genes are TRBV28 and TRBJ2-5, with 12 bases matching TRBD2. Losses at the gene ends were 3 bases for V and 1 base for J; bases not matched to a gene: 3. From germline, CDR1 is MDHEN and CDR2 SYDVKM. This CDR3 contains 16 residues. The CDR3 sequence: CASSFPGLAGQETQYF. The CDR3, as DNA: TGTGCCAGCAGTTTTCCGGGACTAGCGGGCCAAGAGACCCAGTACTTC.

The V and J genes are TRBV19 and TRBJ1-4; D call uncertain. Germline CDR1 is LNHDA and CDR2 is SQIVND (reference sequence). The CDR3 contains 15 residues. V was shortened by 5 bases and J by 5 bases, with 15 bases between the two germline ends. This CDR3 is CASSALTGLNEKLFF. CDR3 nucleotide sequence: TGTGCCAGTAGTGCTCTCACCGGTCTCAATGAAAAACTGTTTTTT.

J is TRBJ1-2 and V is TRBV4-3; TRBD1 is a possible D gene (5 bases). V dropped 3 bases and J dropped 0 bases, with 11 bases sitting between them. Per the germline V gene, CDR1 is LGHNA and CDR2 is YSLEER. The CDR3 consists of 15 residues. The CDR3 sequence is CASSHNRITNYGYTF. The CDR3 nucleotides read TGCGCCAGCAGCCATAACAGGATCACTAACTATGGCTACACCTTC.

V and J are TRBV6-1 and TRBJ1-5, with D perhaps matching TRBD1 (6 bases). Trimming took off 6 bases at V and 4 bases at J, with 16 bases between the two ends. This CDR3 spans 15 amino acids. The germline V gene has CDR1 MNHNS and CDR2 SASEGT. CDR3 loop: CASRGGQGKNQPQHF. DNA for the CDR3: TGTGCCAGCAGGGGCGGGCAGGGGAAAAATCAGCCCCAGCATTTT.

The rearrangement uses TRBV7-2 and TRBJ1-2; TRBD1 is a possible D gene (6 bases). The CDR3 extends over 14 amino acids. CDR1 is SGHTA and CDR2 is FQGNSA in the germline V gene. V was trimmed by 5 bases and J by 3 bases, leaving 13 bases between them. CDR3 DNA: TGTGCCAGCAGCGATAGTGGGGGCTACTATGGCTACACCTTC. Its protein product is CASSDSGGYYGYTF.

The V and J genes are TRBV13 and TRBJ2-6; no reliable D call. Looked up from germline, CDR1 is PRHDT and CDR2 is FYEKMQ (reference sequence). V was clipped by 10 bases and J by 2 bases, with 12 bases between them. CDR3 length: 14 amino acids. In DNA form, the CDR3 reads TGTGCCACCAGGCACCAGGCTGGGGCCAACGTCCTGACTTTC. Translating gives CATRHQAGANVLTF.

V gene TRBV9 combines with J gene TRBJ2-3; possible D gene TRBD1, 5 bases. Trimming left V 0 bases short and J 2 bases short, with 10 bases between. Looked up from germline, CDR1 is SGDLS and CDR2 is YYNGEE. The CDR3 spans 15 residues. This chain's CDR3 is CASSVGGAFTDTQYF. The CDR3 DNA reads TGTGCCAGCAGCGTAGGGGGCGCATTCACAGATACGCAGTATTTT. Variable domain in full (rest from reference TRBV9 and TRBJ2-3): DSGVTQTPKHLITATGQRVTLRCSPRSGDLSVYWYQQSLDQGLQFLIQYYNGEERAKGNILERFSAQQFPDLHSELNLSSLELGDSALYFCASSVGGAFTDTQYFGPGTRLTVL.